Given below is one T cell receptor (beta chain) in context. The data were obtained in a study of blood T cell repertoires in COVID-19. Study-wide background: The samples span acute and convalescent COVID-19 from the United States, Italy and Spain. T cells, B-cell-depleted T cells, or PBMCs supplied cDNA or gDNA.

As originally analysed: Reference gene primer amplification gave nucleated cell count estimates. Here immunoSEQ multiplex PCR was the method, and the copy in TCRdb shows in-frame clones only, minus some. The V and J calls and clone size come from that table; D and trimming were worked out from the DNA. The table lists 45,000 to 65,000 clones, about 86% of them singletons. Germline V gives CDR1 SGHDT, CDR2 YYEEEE. The V segment lost 4 bases and the J segment 2 bases; nucleotides outside the gene matches: 6. The CDR3 is 14 amino acids. The rearrangement links TRBV5-6 to TRBJ2-7; TRBD2 aligns across 7 bases. This TCR derives from a man older than 75 with active COVID-19. The specimen sequenced was peripheral blood. The CDR3 DNA reads as TGTGCCAGCAGCCTAATAGCGGGCCCCTACGAGCAGTACTTC. Its translation: CASSLIAGPYEQYF.